This T cell receptor beta chain is from a study of T cell repertoires in ileal Crohn's disease. Notes on the study in general: Compared with CD4 T cells, sorted CD8 cells carried more expanded clones. All patients with clonality above 26.8% had endoscopic recurrence.

Patients were adults with ileal or ileocolonic Crohn's disease needing resection. Concerning this clone: Antigen specificity is unknown.

This CDR3 has 15 amino acids. The trim removed 4 bases at V and 9 bases at J, leaving 9 bases unmatched. Germline V gene lookup returns CDR1 SQVTM and CDR2 ANQGSEA. Clones were sequenced by immunoSEQ multiplex PCR, and TCRdb holds only the in-frame ones, with some missing. This repertoire shows 1,000 or so clones, about 88% found once; its top ten account for roughly 16%. This chain links TRBV29-1 with TRBJ2-1; TRBD2 agrees at 13 bases. Material: ileal tissue. This TCR was sampled from an adult with Crohn's disease. This chain's CDR3 is CSVAGTSGKVGEQFF. Written as DNA, the CDR3 is TGCAGCGTTGCGGGGACTAGCGGGAAAGTCGGTGAGCAGTTCTTC.